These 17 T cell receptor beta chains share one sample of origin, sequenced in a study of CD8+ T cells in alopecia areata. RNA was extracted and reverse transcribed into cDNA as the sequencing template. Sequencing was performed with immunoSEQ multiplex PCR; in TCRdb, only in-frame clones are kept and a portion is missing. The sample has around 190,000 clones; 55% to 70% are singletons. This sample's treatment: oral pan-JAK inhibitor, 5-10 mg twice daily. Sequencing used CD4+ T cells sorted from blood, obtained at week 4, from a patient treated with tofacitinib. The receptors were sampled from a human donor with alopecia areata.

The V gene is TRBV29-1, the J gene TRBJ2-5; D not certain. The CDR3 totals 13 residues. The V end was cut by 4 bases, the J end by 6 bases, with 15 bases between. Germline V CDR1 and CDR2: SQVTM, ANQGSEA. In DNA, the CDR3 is TGCAGCGTTGGGGCGGCTCGACCGCAGACCCAGTACTTC. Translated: CSVGAARPQTQYF.

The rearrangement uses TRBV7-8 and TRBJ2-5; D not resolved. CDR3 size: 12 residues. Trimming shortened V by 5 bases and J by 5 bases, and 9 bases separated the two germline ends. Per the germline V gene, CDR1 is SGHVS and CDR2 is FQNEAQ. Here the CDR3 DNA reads TGTGCCAGCAGCCGAGGTACGGAGACCCAGTACTTC. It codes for CASSRGTETQYF.

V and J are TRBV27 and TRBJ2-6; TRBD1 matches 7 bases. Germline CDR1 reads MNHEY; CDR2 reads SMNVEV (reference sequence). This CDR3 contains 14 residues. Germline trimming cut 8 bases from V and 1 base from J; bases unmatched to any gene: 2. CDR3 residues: CASGTDSGANVLTF. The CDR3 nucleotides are TGTGCCAGCGGGACAGATTCTGGGGCCAACGTCCTGACTTTC. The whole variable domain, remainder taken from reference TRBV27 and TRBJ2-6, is EAQVTQNPRYLITVTGKKLTVTCSQNMNHEYMSWYRQDPGLGLRQIYYSMNVEVTDKGDVPEGYKVSRKEKRNFPLILESPSPNQTSLYFCASGTDSGANVLTFGAGSRLTVL.

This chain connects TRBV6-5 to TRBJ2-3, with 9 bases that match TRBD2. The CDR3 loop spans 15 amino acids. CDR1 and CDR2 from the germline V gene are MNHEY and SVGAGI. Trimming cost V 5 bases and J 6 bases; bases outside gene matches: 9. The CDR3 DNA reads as TGTGCCAGCAGTCCCCGAGCGGGGGGTCCGGATACGCAGTATTTT. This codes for CASSPRAGGPDTQYF.

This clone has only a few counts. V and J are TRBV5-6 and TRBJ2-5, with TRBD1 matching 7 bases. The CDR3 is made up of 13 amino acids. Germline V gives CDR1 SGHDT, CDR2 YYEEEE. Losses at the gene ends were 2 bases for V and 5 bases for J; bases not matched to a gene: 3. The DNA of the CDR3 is TGTGCCAGCAGCTTCCAGGGGGTGGAGACCCAGTACTTC. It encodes CASSFQGVETQYF.

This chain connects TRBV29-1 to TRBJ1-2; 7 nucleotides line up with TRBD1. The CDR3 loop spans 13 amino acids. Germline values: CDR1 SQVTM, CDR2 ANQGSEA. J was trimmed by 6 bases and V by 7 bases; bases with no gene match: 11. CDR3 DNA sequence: TGCAGCGCATCCGACAGGGCAGTCAATGGCTACACCTTC. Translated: CSASDRAVNGYTF.

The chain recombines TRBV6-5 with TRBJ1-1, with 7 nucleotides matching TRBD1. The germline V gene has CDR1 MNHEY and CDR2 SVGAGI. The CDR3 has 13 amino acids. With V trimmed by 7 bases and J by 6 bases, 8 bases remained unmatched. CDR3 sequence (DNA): TGTGCCAGCAAGGCAGGGGGAAGGGCTGAAGCTTTCTTT. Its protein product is CASKAGGRAEAFF.

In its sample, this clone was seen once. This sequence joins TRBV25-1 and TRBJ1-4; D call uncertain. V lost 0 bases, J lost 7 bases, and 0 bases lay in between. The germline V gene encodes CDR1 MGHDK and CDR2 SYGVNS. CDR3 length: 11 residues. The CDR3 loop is CASSEYEKLFF. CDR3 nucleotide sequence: TGTGCCAGCAGTGAATATGAAAAACTGTTTTTT.

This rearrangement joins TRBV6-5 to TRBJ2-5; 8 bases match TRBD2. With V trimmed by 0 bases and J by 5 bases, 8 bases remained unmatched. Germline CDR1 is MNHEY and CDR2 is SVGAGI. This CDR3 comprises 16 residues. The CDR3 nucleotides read TGTGCCAGCAGTTACTCGCGGCGGGGGGTGCGGGAGACCCAGTACTTC. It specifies CASSYSRRGVRETQYF.

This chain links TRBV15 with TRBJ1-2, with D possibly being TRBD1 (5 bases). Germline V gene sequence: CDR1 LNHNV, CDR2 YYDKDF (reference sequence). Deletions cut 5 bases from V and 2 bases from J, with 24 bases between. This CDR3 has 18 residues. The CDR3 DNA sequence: TGTGCCACCAGCCAACAGAACTTATTCCGGGGACCGAACTATGGCTACACCTTC. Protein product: CATSQQNLFRGPNYGYTF.

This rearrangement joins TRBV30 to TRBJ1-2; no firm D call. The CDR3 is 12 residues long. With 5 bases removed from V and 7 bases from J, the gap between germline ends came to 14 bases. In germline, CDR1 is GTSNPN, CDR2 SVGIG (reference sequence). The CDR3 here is CAWLSEGPGYTF. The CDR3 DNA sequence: TGTGCCTGGCTGAGTGAGGGTCCTGGCTACACCTTC.

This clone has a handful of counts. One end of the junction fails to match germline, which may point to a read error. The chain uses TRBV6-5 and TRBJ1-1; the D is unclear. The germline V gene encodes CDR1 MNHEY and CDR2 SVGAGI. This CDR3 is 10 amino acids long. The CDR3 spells CASSSASEPF. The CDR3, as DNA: TGTGCCAGCAGTTCAGCGTCAGAGCCCTTT.

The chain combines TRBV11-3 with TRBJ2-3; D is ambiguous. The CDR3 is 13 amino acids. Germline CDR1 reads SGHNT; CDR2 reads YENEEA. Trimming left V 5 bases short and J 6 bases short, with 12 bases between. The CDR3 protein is CASSRSEVDTQYF. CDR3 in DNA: TGTGCCAGCAGCCGCTCCGAAGTGGATACGCAGTATTTT.

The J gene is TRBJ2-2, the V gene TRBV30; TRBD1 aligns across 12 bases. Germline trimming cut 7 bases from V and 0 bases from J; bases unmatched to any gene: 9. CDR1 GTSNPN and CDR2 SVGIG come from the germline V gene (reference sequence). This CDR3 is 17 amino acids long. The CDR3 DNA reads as TGTGCCTCATCCAGGGGACAGGGGGCGACGAACACCGGGGAGCTGTTTTTT. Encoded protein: CASSRGQGATNTGELFF. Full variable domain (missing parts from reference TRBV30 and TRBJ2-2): SQTIHQWPATLVQPVGSPLSLECTVEGTSNPNLYWYRQAAGRGLQLLFYSVGIGQISSEVPQNLSASRPQDRQFILSSKKLLLSDSGFYLCASSRGQGATNTGELFFGEGSRLTVL.

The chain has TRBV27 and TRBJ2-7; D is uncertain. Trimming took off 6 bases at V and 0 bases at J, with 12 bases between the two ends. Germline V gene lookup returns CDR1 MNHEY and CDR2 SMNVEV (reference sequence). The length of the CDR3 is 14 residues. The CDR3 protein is CASRPARNSYEQYF. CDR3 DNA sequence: TGTGCCAGCAGGCCAGCCCGCAACTCCTACGAGCAGTACTTC.

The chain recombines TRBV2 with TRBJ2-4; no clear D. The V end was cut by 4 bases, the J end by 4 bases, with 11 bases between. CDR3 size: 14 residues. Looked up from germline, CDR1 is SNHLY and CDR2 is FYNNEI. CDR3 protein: CASSGQIVKNIQYF. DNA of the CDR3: TGTGCCAGCAGTGGTCAGATTGTAAAAAACATTCAGTACTTC.

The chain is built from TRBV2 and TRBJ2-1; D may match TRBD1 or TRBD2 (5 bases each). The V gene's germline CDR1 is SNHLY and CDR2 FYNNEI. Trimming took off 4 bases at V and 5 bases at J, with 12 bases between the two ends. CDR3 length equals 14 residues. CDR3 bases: TGTGCCAGCAGTGTTACGGGGCAGGACAATGAGCAGTTCTTC. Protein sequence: CASSVTGQDNEQFF.